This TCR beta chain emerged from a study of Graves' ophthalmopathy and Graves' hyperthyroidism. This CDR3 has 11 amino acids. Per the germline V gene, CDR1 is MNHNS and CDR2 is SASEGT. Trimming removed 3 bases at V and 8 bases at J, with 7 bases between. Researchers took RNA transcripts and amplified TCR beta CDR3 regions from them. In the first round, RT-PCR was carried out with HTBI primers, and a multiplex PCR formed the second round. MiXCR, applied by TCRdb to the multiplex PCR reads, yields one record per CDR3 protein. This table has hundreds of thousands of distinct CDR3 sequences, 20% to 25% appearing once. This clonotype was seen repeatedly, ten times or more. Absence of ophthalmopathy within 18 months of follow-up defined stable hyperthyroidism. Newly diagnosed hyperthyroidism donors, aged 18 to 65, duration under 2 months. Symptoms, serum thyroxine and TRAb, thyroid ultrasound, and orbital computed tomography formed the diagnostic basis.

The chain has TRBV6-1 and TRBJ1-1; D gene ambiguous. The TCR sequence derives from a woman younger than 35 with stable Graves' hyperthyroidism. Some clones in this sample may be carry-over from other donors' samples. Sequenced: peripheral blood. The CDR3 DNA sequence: TGTGCCAGCAGTGATATCGGAGAAGCTTTCTTT. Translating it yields CASSDIGEAFF.